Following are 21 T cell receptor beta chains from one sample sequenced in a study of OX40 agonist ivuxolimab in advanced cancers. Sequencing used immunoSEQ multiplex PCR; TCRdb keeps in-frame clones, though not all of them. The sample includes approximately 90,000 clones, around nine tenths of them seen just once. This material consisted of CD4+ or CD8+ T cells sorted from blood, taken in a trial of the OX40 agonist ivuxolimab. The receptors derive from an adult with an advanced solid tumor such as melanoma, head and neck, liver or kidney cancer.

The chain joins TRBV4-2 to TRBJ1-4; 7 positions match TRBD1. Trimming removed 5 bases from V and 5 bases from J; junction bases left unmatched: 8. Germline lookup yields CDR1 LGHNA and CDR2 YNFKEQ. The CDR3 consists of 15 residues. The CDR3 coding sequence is TGTGCCAGCAGCTTCACGGCAGGGGGAAATGAAAAACTGTTTTTT. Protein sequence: CASSFTAGGNEKLFF.

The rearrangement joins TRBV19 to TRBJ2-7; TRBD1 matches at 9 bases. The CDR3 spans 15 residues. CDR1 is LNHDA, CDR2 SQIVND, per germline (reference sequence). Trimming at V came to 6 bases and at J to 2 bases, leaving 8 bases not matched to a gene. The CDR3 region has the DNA TGTGCCAGTAGCTTCTCGGGACAGGGAGCCTACGAGCAGTACTTC. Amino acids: CASSFSGQGAYEQYF.

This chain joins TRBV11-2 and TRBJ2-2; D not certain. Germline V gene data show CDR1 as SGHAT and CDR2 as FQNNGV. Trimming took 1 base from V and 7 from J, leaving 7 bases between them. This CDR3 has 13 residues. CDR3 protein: CASSLVHLGELFF. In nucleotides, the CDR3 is TGTGCCAGCAGCTTAGTCCATCTCGGGGAGCTGTTTTTT.

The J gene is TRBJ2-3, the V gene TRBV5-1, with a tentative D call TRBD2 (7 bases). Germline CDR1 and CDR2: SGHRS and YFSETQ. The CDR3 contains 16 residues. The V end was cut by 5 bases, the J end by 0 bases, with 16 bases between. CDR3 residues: CASSEGGTSSTDTQYF. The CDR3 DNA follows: TGCGCCAGCAGTGAGGGGGGGACGTCTAGCACAGATACGCAGTATTTT.

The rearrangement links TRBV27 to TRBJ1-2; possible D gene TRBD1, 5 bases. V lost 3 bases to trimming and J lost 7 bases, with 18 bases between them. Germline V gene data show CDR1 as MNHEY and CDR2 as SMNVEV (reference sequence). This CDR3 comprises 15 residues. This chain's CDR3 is CASSFLRFGGSGYTF. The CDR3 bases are TGTGCCAGCAGTTTCCTCCGATTTGGGGGTAGTGGCTACACCTTC.

CDR3 DNA sequence: TGTGCCAGTAAGCACGAGACAGGGGAGGATACGCAGTATTTT. Protein sequence: CASKHETGEDTQYF. The chain recombines TRBV19 with TRBJ2-3; TRBD1 matches at 8 bases. From germline, CDR1 is LNHDA and CDR2 SQIVND (reference sequence). The CDR3 length is 14 residues. Germline trimming cut 7 bases from V and 6 bases from J; bases unmatched to any gene: 9.

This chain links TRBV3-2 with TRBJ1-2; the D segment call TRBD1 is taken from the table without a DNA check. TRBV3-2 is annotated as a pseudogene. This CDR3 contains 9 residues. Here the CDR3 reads CASSIGYTF. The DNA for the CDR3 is TGTGCCAGCTCAATCGGCTACACCTTC.

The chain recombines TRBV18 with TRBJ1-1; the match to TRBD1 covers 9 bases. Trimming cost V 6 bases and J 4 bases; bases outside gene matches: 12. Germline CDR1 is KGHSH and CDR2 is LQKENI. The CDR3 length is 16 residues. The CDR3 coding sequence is TGTGCCAGCTCGTTAATCCCCGGGACAGGGAGCACTGAAGCTTTCTTT. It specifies CASSLIPGTGSTEAFF.

The CDR3 protein is CASGRQVSGNTIYF. The CDR3 nucleotides read TGTGCTAGTGGTCGACAGGTCTCTGGAAACACCATATATTTT. The J gene is TRBJ1-3, the V gene TRBV12-5; a possible D gene is TRBD1 (6 bases). Trimming left V 5 bases short and J 0 bases short, with 8 bases between. Germline V CDR1 and CDR2: LGHNT, FRNRAP. This CDR3 is 14 amino acids long.

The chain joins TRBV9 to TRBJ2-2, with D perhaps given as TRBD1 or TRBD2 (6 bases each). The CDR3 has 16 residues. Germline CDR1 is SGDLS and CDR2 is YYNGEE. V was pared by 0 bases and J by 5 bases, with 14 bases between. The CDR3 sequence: CASSVGRGLGTGELFF. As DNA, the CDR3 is TGTGCCAGCAGCGTAGGTCGGGGGCTAGGAACCGGGGAGCTGTTTTTT. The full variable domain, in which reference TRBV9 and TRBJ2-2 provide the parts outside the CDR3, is DSGVTQTPKHLITATGQRVTLRCSPRSGDLSVYWYQQSLDQGLQFLIQYYNGEERAKGNILERFSAQQFPDLHSELNLSSLELGDSALYFCASSVGRGLGTGELFFGEGSRLTVL.

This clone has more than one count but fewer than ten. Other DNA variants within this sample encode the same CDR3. DNA of the CDR3: TGTGCCAGCAGCCCAAGGACAGGTTACAATGAGCAGTTCTTC. This sequence encodes CASSPRTGYNEQFF. V and J are TRBV7-2 and TRBJ2-1; 7 nucleotides match TRBD1. V trimming: 5 bases; J trimming: 4 bases; junction bases outside the gene matches: 5. Per the germline V gene, CDR1 is SGHTA and CDR2 is FQGNSA. This CDR3 is 14 amino acids long.

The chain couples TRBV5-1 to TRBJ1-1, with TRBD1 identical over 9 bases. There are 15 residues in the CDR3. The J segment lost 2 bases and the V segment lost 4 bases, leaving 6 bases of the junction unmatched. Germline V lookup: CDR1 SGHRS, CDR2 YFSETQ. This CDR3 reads CASSPDRGGNTEAFF. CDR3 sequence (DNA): TGCGCCAGCAGCCCAGACAGGGGGGGTAACACTGAAGCTTTCTTT.

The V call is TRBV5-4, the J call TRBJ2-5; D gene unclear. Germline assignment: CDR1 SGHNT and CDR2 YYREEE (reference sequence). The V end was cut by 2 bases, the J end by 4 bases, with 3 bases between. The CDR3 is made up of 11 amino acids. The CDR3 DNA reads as TGTGCCAGCAGCTTCCGAGAGACCCAGTACTTC. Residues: CASSFRETQYF.

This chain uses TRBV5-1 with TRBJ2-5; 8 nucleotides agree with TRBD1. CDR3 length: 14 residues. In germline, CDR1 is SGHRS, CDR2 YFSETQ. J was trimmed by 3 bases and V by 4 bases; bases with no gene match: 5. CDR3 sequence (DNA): TGCGCCAGCAGCCCGACGGACAGGGAAGAGACCCAGTACTTC. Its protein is CASSPTDREETQYF.

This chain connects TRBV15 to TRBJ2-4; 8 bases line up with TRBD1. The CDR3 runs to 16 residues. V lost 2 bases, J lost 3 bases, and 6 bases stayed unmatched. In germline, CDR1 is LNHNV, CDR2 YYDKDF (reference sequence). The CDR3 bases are TGTGCCACCAGCAGACCAGGACAGGGCGGCAAAAACATTCAGTACTTC. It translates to CATSRPGQGGKNIQYF.

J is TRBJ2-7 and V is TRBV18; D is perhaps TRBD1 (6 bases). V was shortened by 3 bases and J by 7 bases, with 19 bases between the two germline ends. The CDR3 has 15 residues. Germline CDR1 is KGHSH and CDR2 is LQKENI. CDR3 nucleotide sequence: TGTGCCAGCTCACCTCTGTCTGACAGGCAAGGGGAGCAGTACTTC. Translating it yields CASSPLSDRQGEQYF.

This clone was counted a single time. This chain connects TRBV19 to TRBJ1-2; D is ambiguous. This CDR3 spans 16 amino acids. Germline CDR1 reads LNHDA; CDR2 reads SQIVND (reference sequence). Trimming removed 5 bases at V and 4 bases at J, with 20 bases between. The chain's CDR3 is CASSPEGGTRGYGYTF. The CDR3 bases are TGTGCCAGTAGTCCCGAGGGCGGCACACGGGGCTATGGCTACACCTTC.

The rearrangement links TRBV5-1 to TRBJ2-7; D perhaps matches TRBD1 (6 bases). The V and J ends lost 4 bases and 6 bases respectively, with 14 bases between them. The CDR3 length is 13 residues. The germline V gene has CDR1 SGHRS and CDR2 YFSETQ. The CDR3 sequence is CASSLDSVSEQYF. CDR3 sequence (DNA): TGCGCCAGCAGCCTGGACAGTGTAAGCGAGCAGTACTTC.

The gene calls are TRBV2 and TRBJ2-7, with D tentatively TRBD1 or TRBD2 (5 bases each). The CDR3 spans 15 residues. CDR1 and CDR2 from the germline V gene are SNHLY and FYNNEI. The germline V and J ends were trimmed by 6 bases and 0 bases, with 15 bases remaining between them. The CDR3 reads CASSEPRGTSYEQYF. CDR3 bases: TGTGCCAGCAGCGAACCACGAGGGACCTCCTACGAGCAGTACTTC.

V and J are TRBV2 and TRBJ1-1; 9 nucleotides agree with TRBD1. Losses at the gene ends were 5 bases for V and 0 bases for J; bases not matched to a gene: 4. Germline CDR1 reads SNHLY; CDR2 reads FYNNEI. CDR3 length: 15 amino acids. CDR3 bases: TGTGCCAGCAGTAGACAGGGGGGAATGAACACTGAAGCTTTCTTT. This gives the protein CASSRQGGMNTEAFF.

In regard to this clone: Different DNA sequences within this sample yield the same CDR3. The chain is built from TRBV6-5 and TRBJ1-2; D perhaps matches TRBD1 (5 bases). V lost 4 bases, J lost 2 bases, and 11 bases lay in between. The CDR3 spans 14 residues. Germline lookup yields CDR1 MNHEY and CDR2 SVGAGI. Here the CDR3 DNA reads TGTGCCAGCAGTTCCGGGACGGCGAACTATGGCTACACCTTC. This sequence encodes CASSSGTANYGYTF.